The entry below gives a single T cell receptor beta chain sequence along with its context. TCRdb's table, derived via immunoSEQ multiplex PCR, lists solely in-frame clones and lacks some. Of around 400,000 clones in the sample, around nine tenths were seen once. Self-reported history from a screening survey and questionnaire set each donor's cohort. It was within 2 weeks before study entry that exposed participants met a COVID-19 case. Germline CDR1 reads KGHSY; CDR2 reads FQNENV. V was cut by 1 base and J by 4 bases, with 7 bases left in between. The CDR3 totals 13 residues. This entry belongs to a study of blood T cell repertoires in COVID-19. At the level of the study: The United States, Italy and Spain supplied acute and convalescent COVID-19 samples.

The clonotype was recovered from a woman aged 18-29 years who had been exposed to COVID-19. The chain recombines TRBV16 with TRBJ2-5; no definite D call. Material: PBMCs or T cells enriched from blood (not recorded which). The DNA for the CDR3 is TGTGCCAGCAGCCAATGGTCGAGAGAGACCCAGTACTTC. Residues: CASSQWSRETQYF. Full variable domain (rest looked up from reference TRBV16 and TRBJ2-5): GEEVAQTPKHLVRGEGQKAKLYCAPIKGHSYVFWYQQVLKNEFKFLISFQNENVFDETGMPKERFSAKCLPNSPCSLEIQATKLEDSAVYFCASSQWSRETQYFGPGTRLLVL.